Listed below are T cell receptor beta chains from one sample, sequenced in a study of shared clonotypes between healthy human individuals. Sequenced by immunoSEQ multiplex PCR; TCRdb stores in-frame clones only, minus some. The table includes about a million clones, about 72% detected once. Sequenced input: memory CD4+ T cells from PBMCs. The receptors were gathered from a man between 18 and 35 years old in good health. Some clones in this sample may be carry-over from other donors' samples. Each CDR3 is given with its conserved first and last residue. D genes are given only for firm matches. A clone size is listed for some rows: how often the clone was seen (once, few, many), or a class if it is expanded.

clone_size d_call j_call cdr3_length v_call cdr3_nt cdr3_aa
- TRBD2 TRBJ2-2 16 TRBV4-3 TGCGCCAGCAGCCAAGATAGGCGGGAGGTACCCCGGGAGCTGTTTTTT CASSQDRREVPRELFF
- - TRBJ2-3 14 TRBV7-2 TGTGCCAGCAGCTCGAAAAACTACCTTGATACGCAGTATTTT CASSSKNYLDTQYF
- - TRBJ2-5 18 TRBV15 TGTGCCACCAGTCCACGGGGAGGTGGCGGGGCCTTCAGGGAGACCCAGTACTTC CATSPRGGGGAFRETQYF
- - TRBJ1-4 15 TRBV28 - CASSFWERETEKLFF
- TRBD1 TRBJ2-5 15 TRBV5-4 TGTGCCAGCAGCGAGCAGGGGGCGGGCGGTGAGACCCAGTACTTC CASSEQGAGGETQYF
- TRBD1 TRBJ2-7 15 TRBV2 TGTGCCAGGGAGAATCCGGGACAGGGGGCTTTCGAGCAGTACTTC CARENPGQGAFEQYF
- TRBD2 TRBJ2-5 16 TRBV6-5 TGTGCCAGCAGTTATAGGGTCCCCAGGGAGGGAGAGACCCAGTACTTC CASSYRVPREGETQYF
- TRBD2 TRBJ2-5 21 TRBV4-1 TGCGCCAGCAGCCAAGAACTTCACCTAACTAGCGGGAGGTCCGGGGCAGGGACCCAGTACTTC CASSQELHLTSGRSGAGTQYF
- - TRBJ2-1 11 TRBV7-2 TGTGCCAGCAGCTCGAGGAATGAGCAGTTCTTC CASSSRNEQFF
once TRBD2 TRBJ2-1 15 TRBV7-2 TGTGCCAGCAGCCCCCGGGAGGTGCTAGGGAATGAGCAGTTCTTC CASSPREVLGNEQFF
- - TRBJ2-3 11 TRBV28 TGTGCCAGCACTAGCTCAGATACGCAGTATTTT CASTSSDTQYF
- - TRBJ2-5 14 TRBV5-6 TGTGCCAGCAGCTGGACAGCAACTCAAGAGACCCAGTACTTC CASSWTATQETQYF